This TCR beta chain stems from a study of T-cell memory formation after mild COVID-19. Overall study results and limits: In second-wave clones peaking day 37, SARS-CoV-2 specificity remained unconfirmed. Researchers report contracting CD4+ clones mostly in CM and EM, with CD8+ clones in EMRA. Detection of some responders pre-infection suggested pre-existing cross-reactive memory T cells participated.

The germline V and J ends were trimmed by 4 bases and 2 bases, with 11 bases remaining between them. CDR1 and CDR2 from the germline V gene are SGHVS and FNYEAQ. The CDR3 totals 15 residues. This clonotype was detected a few times. Its specificity is not known. 5'RACE primed at constant segments yielded TCR alpha and TCR beta cDNA libraries bearing sample barcodes and UMIs. Via MiXCR, TCRdb re-called the 5' RACE reads, giving one row per CDR3 protein. The sample holds about half a million distinct CDR3 sequences; about 20% are singletons and the top ten take 10% to 15%. This sequence was found in an adult woman who had mild COVID-19 (a few samples of this study predate the infection). Cell type and time point are not known. The chain couples TRBV7-6 to TRBJ2-2, with D possibly TRBD1 on 5 matching bases. The sample comprised PBMCs or a T cell subset sorted from them (not recorded which). The CDR3 reads CASSSMQGNTGELFF. CDR3 nucleotides: TGTGCCAGCAGCTCAATGCAGGGTAACACCGGGGAGCTGTTTTTT.